The clone carrying this TCR beta chain was seen at least ten times. Arm-PCR with iRepertoire HTBI primers amplified the CDR3 regions for these TCR beta libraries. TCRdb re-called the multiplex PCR reads with MiXCR, one entry per CDR3 protein. The data show 420,000 or so distinct CDR3 sequences, around a quarter seen once. The source of the sample is a study of regulatory T cells in long-lasting Graves disease. Time point reported: persistent/refractory GD, antithyroid drugs over 5 years with positive TRAb. The TCR library was prepared using RNA isolated from PBMCs. CDR3 length equals 15 residues. Trimming removed 5 bases from V and 6 bases from J, with 16 bases in between. From germline, CDR1 is SGHTA and CDR2 FQGNSA.

V gene TRBV7-2 combines with J gene TRBJ2-2, with D uncertain. This material consisted of peripheral blood mononuclear cells (PBMCs), taken when the disease was refractory, from a patient treated with antithyroid drugs. The sequence came from a female donor with Graves disease. The CDR3 bases are TGTGCCAGCAGCCGACAACCGGGTTCCGCCGGGGAGCTGTTTTTT. It yields the protein CASSRQPGSAGELFF. Complete variable domain (other parts from reference TRBV7-2 and TRBJ2-2): GAGVSQSPSNKVTEKGKDVELRCDPISGHTALYWYRQSLGQGLEFLIYFQGNSAPDKSGLPSDRFSAERTGGSVSTLTIQRTQQEDSAVYLCASSRQPGSAGELFFGEGSRLTVL.